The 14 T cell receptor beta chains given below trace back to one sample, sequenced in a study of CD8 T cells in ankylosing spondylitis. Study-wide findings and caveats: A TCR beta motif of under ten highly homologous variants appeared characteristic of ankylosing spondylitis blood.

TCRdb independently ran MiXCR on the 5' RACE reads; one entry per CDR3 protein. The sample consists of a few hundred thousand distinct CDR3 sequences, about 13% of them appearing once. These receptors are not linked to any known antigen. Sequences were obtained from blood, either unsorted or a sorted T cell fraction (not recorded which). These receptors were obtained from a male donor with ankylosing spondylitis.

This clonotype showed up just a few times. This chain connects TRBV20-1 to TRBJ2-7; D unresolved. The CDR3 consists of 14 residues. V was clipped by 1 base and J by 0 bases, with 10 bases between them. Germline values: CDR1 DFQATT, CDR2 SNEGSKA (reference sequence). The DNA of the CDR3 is TGCAGTGCTAGAGTCGGAACTCGCTCCTACGAGCAGTACTTC. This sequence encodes CSARVGTRSYEQYF.

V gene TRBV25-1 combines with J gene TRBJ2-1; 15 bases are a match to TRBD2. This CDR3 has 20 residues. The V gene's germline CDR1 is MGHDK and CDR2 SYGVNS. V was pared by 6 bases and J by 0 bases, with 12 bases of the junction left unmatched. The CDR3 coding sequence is TGTGCCAGCAGCGGACCGGGACTAGCGGGAGGAAGGAGCTCCTACAATGAGCAGTTCTTC. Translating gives CASSGPGLAGGRSSYNEQFF.

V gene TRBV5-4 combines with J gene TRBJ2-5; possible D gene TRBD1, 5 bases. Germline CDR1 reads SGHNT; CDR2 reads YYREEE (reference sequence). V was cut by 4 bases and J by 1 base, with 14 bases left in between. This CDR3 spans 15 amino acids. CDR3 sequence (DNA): TGTGCCAGCAGCCAAGACAGAACCACCCAAGAGACCCAGTACTTC. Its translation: CASSQDRTTQETQYF.

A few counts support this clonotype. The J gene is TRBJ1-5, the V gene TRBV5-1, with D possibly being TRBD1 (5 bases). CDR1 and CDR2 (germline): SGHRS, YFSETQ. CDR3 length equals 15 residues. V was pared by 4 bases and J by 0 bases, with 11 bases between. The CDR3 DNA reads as TGCGCCAGCAGCGAGACAGATTATAGCAATCAGCCCCAGCATTTT. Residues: CASSETDYSNQPQHF.

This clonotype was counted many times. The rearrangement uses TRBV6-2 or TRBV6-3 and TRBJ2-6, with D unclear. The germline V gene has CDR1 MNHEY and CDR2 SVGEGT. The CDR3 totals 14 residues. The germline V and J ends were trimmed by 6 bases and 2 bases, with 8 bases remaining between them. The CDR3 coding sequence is TGTGCCAGCAGCTTTCAGGCTGGGGCCAACGTCCTGACTTTC. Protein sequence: CASSFQAGANVLTF.

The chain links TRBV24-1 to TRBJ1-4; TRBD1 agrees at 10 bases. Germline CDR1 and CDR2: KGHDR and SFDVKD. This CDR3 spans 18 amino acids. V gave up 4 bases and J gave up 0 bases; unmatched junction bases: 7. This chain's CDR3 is CATSDSPGQGTTNEKLFF. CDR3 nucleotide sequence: TGTGCCACCAGTGACTCTCCGGGACAGGGGACAACTAATGAAAAACTGTTTTTT.

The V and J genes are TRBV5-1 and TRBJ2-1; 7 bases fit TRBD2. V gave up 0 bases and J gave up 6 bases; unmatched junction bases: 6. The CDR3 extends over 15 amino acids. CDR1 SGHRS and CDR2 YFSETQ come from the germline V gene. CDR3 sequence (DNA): TGCGCCAGCAGCTTGGAGCGGGGCCCCATCAATGAGCAGTTCTTC. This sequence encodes CASSLERGPINEQFF.

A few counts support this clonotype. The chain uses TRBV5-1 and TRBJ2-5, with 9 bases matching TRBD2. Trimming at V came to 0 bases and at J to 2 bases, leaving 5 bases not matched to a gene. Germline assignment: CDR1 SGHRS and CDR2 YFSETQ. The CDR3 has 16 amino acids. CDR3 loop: CASSLGGTSTQETQYF. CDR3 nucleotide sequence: TGCGCCAGCAGCTTGGGGGGGACTAGCACGCAAGAGACCCAGTACTTC.

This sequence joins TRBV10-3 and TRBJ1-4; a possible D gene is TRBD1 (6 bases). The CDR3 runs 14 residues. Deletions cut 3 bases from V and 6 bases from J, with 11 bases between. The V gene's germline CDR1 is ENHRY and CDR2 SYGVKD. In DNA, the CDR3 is TGTGCCATCAGTGAAGGGACAAACGATGAAAAACTGTTTTTT. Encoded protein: CAISEGTNDEKLFF.

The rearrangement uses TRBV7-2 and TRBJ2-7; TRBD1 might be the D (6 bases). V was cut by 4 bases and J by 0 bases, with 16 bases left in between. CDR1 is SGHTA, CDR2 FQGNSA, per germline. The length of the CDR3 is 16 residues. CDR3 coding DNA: TGTGCCAGCAGCTGGTTCAGGGACACGAGCTCCTACGAGCAGTACTTC. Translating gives CASSWFRDTSSYEQYF.

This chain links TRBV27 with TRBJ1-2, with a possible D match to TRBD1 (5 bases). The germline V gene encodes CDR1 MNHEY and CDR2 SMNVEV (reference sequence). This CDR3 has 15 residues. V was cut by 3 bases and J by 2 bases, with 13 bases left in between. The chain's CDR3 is CASSLRGRANYGYTF. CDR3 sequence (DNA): TGTGCCAGCAGTTTGCGGGGGAGGGCGAACTATGGCTACACCTTC.

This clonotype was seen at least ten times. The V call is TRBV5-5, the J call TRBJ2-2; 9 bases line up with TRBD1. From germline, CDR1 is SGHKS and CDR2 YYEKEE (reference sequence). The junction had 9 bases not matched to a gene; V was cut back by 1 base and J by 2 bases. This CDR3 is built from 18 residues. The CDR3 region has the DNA TGTGCCAGCAGCTTGCGAACAGGGGGCGCCGTCAACACCGGGGAGCTGTTTTTT. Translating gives CASSLRTGGAVNTGELFF.

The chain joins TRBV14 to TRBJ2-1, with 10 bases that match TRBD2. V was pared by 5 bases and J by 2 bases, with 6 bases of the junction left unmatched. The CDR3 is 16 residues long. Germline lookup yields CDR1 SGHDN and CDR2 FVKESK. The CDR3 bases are TGTGCCAGCAGCGTCAGCGGGAGGGCCACCTACAATGAGCAGTTCTTC. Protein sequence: CASSVSGRATYNEQFF.

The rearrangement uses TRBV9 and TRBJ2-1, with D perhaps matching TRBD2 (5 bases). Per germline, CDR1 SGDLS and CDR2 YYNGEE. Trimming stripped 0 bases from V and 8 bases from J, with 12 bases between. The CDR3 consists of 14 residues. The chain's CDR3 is CASSVAPSLYEQFF. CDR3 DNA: TGTGCCAGCAGCGTAGCTCCTAGCCTGTATGAGCAGTTCTTC.